The source of this TCR beta chain is a study of blood T cell repertoires in COVID-19. Overall study: From the United States, Italy and Spain came samples of acute and convalescent COVID-19. PBMCs, B-cell-depleted T cells, or T cells were the source of the cDNA or gDNA that made up the material.

In the authors' methods: Reference gene primer amplification yielded estimated nucleated cell counts. TCRdb keeps only in-frame clones here, not all; method: immunoSEQ multiplex PCR. V, J and clone size derive from that table, while D and trimming were established from the DNA sequence. The sample shows 250,000 or so clones, roughly 86% of them seen only once. The receptor comes from a woman aged 55-70 years with acute or convalescent COVID-19. The sequencing sample was made of peripheral blood.

CDR3 residues: CASSSRSGIYEQFF. The CDR3 DNA reads as TGCGCCAGCAGCTCCAGAAGCGGGATTTATGAGCAGTTCTTC. This chain uses TRBV5-1 with TRBJ2-1; 7 nucleotides agree with TRBD2. V shed 3 bases, J shed 8 bases, and the junction held 8 bases outside the gene matches. Germline assignment: CDR1 SGHRS and CDR2 YFSETQ. This CDR3 spans 14 amino acids.